These T cell receptor beta chains were read from a single sample in a study. TCRdb analysed the 5' RACE reads with MiXCR anew, one entry per CDR3 protein. The table lists 50,000 to 65,000 distinct CDR3 sequences, roughly 20% of them singletons. The sample consisted of tumor-infiltrating Tregs sorted from the breast tumor. The receptors derive from a female donor with breast cancer. Each CDR3 is given with its conserved first and last residue. D genes are given only for firm matches. Size is stated for part of the rows, as once, few or many counts, or as a class when the clone is expanded.

CDR3nt: TGTGCCAGCAGCTTACTAGCGCGAAATGAGCAGTTCTTC
CDR3aa: CASSLLARNEQFF
j_gene: TRBJ2-1
v_gene: TRBV5-5
d_gene: TRBD2
abundance: .

CDR3nt: TGCGCCAGCAGCTTCGTCGCGGGGGGTATGAATGAGCAGTTCTTC
CDR3aa: CASSFVAGGMNEQFF
j_gene: TRBJ2-1
v_gene: TRBV5-1
d_gene: TRBD2
abundance: few

CDR3nt: TGTGCCACCAGTGATTTGCGCGAGGGGACCCAGTACTTC
CDR3aa: CATSDLREGTQYF
j_gene: TRBJ2-5
v_gene: TRBV24-1
d_gene: .
abundance: .

CDR3nt: TGTGCCAGCAGCTTAGCCCGAGCCAAAAACATTCAGTACTTC
CDR3aa: CASSLARAKNIQYF
j_gene: TRBJ2-4
v_gene: TRBV7-8
d_gene: .
abundance: .

CDR3nt: TGTGCCAGCAGCTTTCAGACCACTACCTACGAGCAGTACTTC
CDR3aa: CASSFQTTTYEQYF
j_gene: TRBJ2-7
v_gene: TRBV7-2
d_gene: .
abundance: .

CDR3nt: TGTGCCAGCAGCGGGGTAAAAGCGGAAGAGACCCAGTACTTC
CDR3aa: CASSGVKAEETQYF
j_gene: TRBJ2-5
v_gene: TRBV7-2
d_gene: .
abundance: few

CDR3nt: TGCGCCAGCAGTGAGTCGGGCAGGGGGATGACCCAGTACTTC
CDR3aa: CASSESGRGMTQYF
j_gene: TRBJ2-5
v_gene: TRBV10-2
d_gene: TRBD1
abundance: many

CDR3nt: TGCAGTGCTAGAGGAGGGGCAGGGGTGGTCTATGGCTACACCTTC
CDR3aa: CSARGGAGVVYGYTF
j_gene: TRBJ1-2
v_gene: TRBV20-1
d_gene: .
abundance: .

CDR3nt: TGCAGCGTTGATGGCGGAGAGAAGGGGGCGAGTGGCTATGGCTACACCTTC
CDR3aa: CSVDGGEKGASGYGYTF
j_gene: TRBJ1-2
v_gene: TRBV29-1
d_gene: TRBD1
abundance: few

CDR3nt: TGTGCCAGCCTATTGACTCACAAGGAGAGAAGACACTATGGCTACACCTTC
CDR3aa: CASLLTHKERRHYGYTF
j_gene: TRBJ1-2
v_gene: TRBV12-3/TRBV12-4
d_gene: .
abundance: .

CDR3nt: TGTGCCAGCAGCTTCCTGAACACCGGGGAGCTGTTTTTT
CDR3aa: CASSFLNTGELFF
j_gene: TRBJ2-2
v_gene: TRBV7-9
d_gene: .
abundance: many

CDR3nt: TGTGCCAGCAGCAATACCCGGACTAGCCCACGGCCCAATGAGCAGTTCTTC
CDR3aa: CASSNTRTSPRPNEQFF
j_gene: TRBJ2-1
v_gene: TRBV7-9
d_gene: TRBD2
abundance: many

CDR3nt: TGTGCCAGCAGCTCATCAGTCGCCGATACGCAGTATTTT
CDR3aa: CASSSSVADTQYF
j_gene: TRBJ2-3
v_gene: TRBV9
d_gene: .
abundance: few

CDR3nt: TGTGCCAGCAGTTCCTCTGGGACGCGGGGTCGCTACACCTTC
CDR3aa: CASSSSGTRGRYTF
j_gene: TRBJ1-2
v_gene: TRBV6-2/TRBV6-3
d_gene: .
abundance: few

CDR3nt: TGTGCCAGCAGCTTTTCCGACAGTGGAGGTACCGGGGAGCTGTTTTTT
CDR3aa: CASSFSDSGGTGELFF
j_gene: TRBJ2-2
v_gene: TRBV7-9
d_gene: .
abundance: few

CDR3nt: TGCAGTGCTAGAGATGGGGAAGTAAATGGCTACACCTTC
CDR3aa: CSARDGEVNGYTF
j_gene: TRBJ1-2
v_gene: TRBV20-1
d_gene: .
abundance: .

CDR3nt: TGCGCCAGCAGCTCCTTAGCGGGAGGAGGGTCAGATACGCAGTATTTT
CDR3aa: CASSSLAGGGSDTQYF
j_gene: TRBJ2-3
v_gene: TRBV5-1
d_gene: TRBD2
abundance: medium-sized

CDR3nt: TGCGCCAGCAGCCGATTACCCACGGGAGTAGGGACCGGGGAGCTGTTTTTT
CDR3aa: CASSRLPTGVGTGELFF
j_gene: TRBJ2-2
v_gene: TRBV4-1
d_gene: .
abundance: many

CDR3nt: TGCGCCAGCAGCCAAATGCCGGGACTGAGAAACTATGGCTACACCTTC
CDR3aa: CASSQMPGLRNYGYTF
j_gene: TRBJ1-2
v_gene: TRBV4-1
d_gene: .
abundance: few

CDR3nt: TGCGCCAGCTCCTGGGGGGAAGCCTACAATGAGCAGTTCTTC
CDR3aa: CASSWGEAYNEQFF
j_gene: TRBJ2-1
v_gene: TRBV5-1
d_gene: .
abundance: few

CDR3nt: TGCGCCAGCAGCTCCGAGATGGGGCTAGCGGGAGCCCACAATGAGCAGTTCTTC
CDR3aa: CASSSEMGLAGAHNEQFF
j_gene: TRBJ2-1
v_gene: TRBV5-1
d_gene: TRBD2
abundance: .

CDR3nt: TGTGCCAGCAGCCGGACAGAAGTCTCTAATGAGCAGTTCTTC
CDR3aa: CASSRTEVSNEQFF
j_gene: TRBJ2-1
v_gene: TRBV9
d_gene: .
abundance: .

CDR3nt: TGTGCCAGCAGTCCAGTCAATCGGGGAGCGGGGAGCTCCTACGAGCAGTACTTC
CDR3aa: CASSPVNRGAGSSYEQYF
j_gene: TRBJ2-7
v_gene: TRBV11-2
d_gene: TRBD2
abundance: few

CDR3nt: TGTGCCAGCAGCTTAGAAGGGACTAGCGGGAGGAATAAGCAGTACTTC
CDR3aa: CASSLEGTSGRNKQYF
j_gene: TRBJ2-7
v_gene: TRBV7-2
d_gene: TRBD2
abundance: medium-sized

CDR3nt: TGCAGTGCTAGAGATTGGAAGGACAGGGGGTCCGTGTTTGGTGAAAAACTGTTTTTT
CDR3aa: CSARDWKDRGSVFGEKLFF
j_gene: TRBJ1-4
v_gene: TRBV20-1
d_gene: TRBD1
abundance: many

CDR3nt: TGTGCCAGCAGCTCGTTCGGGAGTAGTGAGACCCAGTACTTC
CDR3aa: CASSSFGSSETQYF
j_gene: TRBJ2-5
v_gene: TRBV11-2
d_gene: .
abundance: .

CDR3nt: TGCGCCAGCAGCTTGGAACAGGGGTATGGCTACACCTTC
CDR3aa: CASSLEQGYGYTF
j_gene: TRBJ1-2
v_gene: TRBV5-1
d_gene: TRBD1
abundance: .

CDR3nt: TGTGCCAGCACTCAACTAGCGGGAGTTAGGAGGAAGAATGAGCAGTTCTTC
CDR3aa: CASTQLAGVRRKNEQFF
j_gene: TRBJ2-1
v_gene: TRBV28
d_gene: TRBD2
abundance: .

CDR3nt: TGTGCCAGCAGCTGGGTTAGCGGGAATACCGAGCAGTACTTC
CDR3aa: CASSWVSGNTEQYF
j_gene: TRBJ2-7
v_gene: TRBV7-8
d_gene: TRBD2
abundance: many

CDR3nt: TGTGCCTGGAGTGTAAGGGGGGAGCAGTACTTC
CDR3aa: CAWSVRGEQYF
j_gene: TRBJ2-7
v_gene: TRBV30
d_gene: .
abundance: few

CDR3nt: TGTGCCAGCAGTGAGGACCTTGCGAACACCGGGGAGCTGTTTTTT
CDR3aa: CASSEDLANTGELFF
j_gene: TRBJ2-2
v_gene: TRBV2
d_gene: .
abundance: .

CDR3nt: TGTGCCAGCAGTTTATGGGCTAGCGGGAGGGTGGGGAATGAGCAGTTCTTC
CDR3aa: CASSLWASGRVGNEQFF
j_gene: TRBJ2-1
v_gene: TRBV12-3/TRBV12-4
d_gene: TRBD2
abundance: .

CDR3nt: TGTGCCAGCAGCGGACTAGCTTCTGAGCAGTTCTTC
CDR3aa: CASSGLASEQFF
j_gene: TRBJ2-1
v_gene: TRBV6-2/TRBV6-3
d_gene: TRBD2
abundance: many

CDR3nt: TGTGCCACCAGTGACCGCGACAGGGGGAGATTCGGGGAGCTGTTTTTT
CDR3aa: CATSDRDRGRFGELFF
j_gene: TRBJ2-2
v_gene: TRBV24-1
d_gene: TRBD1
abundance: many

CDR3nt: TGCAGTGCTAGAAATGCTAGCGGGGCCCAAGAGACCCAGTACTTC
CDR3aa: CSARNASGAQETQYF
j_gene: TRBJ2-5
v_gene: TRBV20-1
d_gene: TRBD2
abundance: .

CDR3nt: TGCGCCAGCAGCCACACGGGCCTTTCTGAAGCTTTCTTT
CDR3aa: CASSHTGLSEAFF
j_gene: TRBJ1-1
v_gene: TRBV4-1
d_gene: .
abundance: many

CDR3nt: TGCAGTGCTAGGCCGACAACGACGGGCAATCAGCCCCAGCATTTT
CDR3aa: CSARPTTTGNQPQHF
j_gene: TRBJ1-5
v_gene: TRBV20-1
d_gene: .
abundance: few

CDR3nt: TGTGCTAGTGGTTTAGGGGCAGGGAACACTGAAGCTTTCTTT
CDR3aa: CASGLGAGNTEAFF
j_gene: TRBJ1-1
v_gene: TRBV12-5
d_gene: .
abundance: few

CDR3nt: TGCGCCAGCAGCTTGGAACAGGTGGGCGAGCAGTACTTC
CDR3aa: CASSLEQVGEQYF
j_gene: TRBJ2-7
v_gene: TRBV5-1
d_gene: .
abundance: few

CDR3nt: TGTGCCAGCAGCTTAGATGGGGGTACAGGTAATGAGCAGTTCTTC
CDR3aa: CASSLDGGTGNEQFF
j_gene: TRBJ2-1
v_gene: TRBV11-2
d_gene: .
abundance: .

CDR3nt: TGTGCCAGCAGCGGGACAGGGATGGGACCCCAGCATTTT
CDR3aa: CASSGTGMGPQHF
j_gene: TRBJ1-5
v_gene: TRBV7-9
d_gene: TRBD1
abundance: few

CDR3nt: TGTGCCAGCAGCATTCACAGGGGTGCGGGCAATCAGCCCCAGCATTTT
CDR3aa: CASSIHRGAGNQPQHF
j_gene: TRBJ1-5
v_gene: TRBV7-9
d_gene: TRBD1
abundance: few

CDR3nt: TGCGCCAGCAGCTCACAGGGGTACAATGAGCAGTTCTTC
CDR3aa: CASSSQGYNEQFF
j_gene: TRBJ2-1
v_gene: TRBV5-1
d_gene: TRBD1
abundance: many

CDR3nt: TGTGCCAGCAGCCCCCGACAGGGGGCGAGCACTGAAGCTTTCTTT
CDR3aa: CASSPRQGASTEAFF
j_gene: TRBJ1-1
v_gene: TRBV11-2
d_gene: TRBD1
abundance: .

CDR3nt: TGTGCCAGCAGCTTAGGGGTGACTAGCGGGAGCCATACAGATACGCAGTATTTT
CDR3aa: CASSLGVTSGSHTDTQYF
j_gene: TRBJ2-3
v_gene: TRBV7-9
d_gene: TRBD2
abundance: few

CDR3nt: TGCGCCAGCAGCGGTGGAATTTTTACAGGAAGAGATACGCAGTATTTT
CDR3aa: CASSGGIFTGRDTQYF
j_gene: TRBJ2-3
v_gene: TRBV5-1
d_gene: .
abundance: .

CDR3nt: TGTGCCAGCAGTTCCCCCGGGACTACCTACGAGCAGTACTTC
CDR3aa: CASSSPGTTYEQYF
j_gene: TRBJ2-7
v_gene: TRBV28
d_gene: TRBD2
abundance: few

CDR3nt: TGCGCCAGCAGCCGGGGAGCAGGGGGCACAGATACGCAGTATTTT
CDR3aa: CASSRGAGGTDTQYF
j_gene: TRBJ2-3
v_gene: TRBV4-3
d_gene: .
abundance: .

CDR3nt: TGTGCCAGCAGCGTAGACAGGGGATTCGATACGCAGTATTTT
CDR3aa: CASSVDRGFDTQYF
j_gene: TRBJ2-3
v_gene: TRBV9
d_gene: TRBD1
abundance: few

CDR3nt: TGCGCCAGCAGCCAATCATGGGGGAGGGGCAGCACTGAAGCTTTCTTT
CDR3aa: CASSQSWGRGSTEAFF
j_gene: TRBJ1-1
v_gene: TRBV4-1
d_gene: .
abundance: .

CDR3nt: TGTGCCAGCAGCGTAGGGTCCGCAGAGACCCAGTACTTC
CDR3aa: CASSVGSAETQYF
j_gene: TRBJ2-5
v_gene: TRBV9
d_gene: .
abundance: few

CDR3nt: TGTGCCATCAGTGAAGGGGGGGGGCTAGCCAAAAACATTCAGTACTTC
CDR3aa: CAISEGGGLAKNIQYF
j_gene: TRBJ2-4
v_gene: TRBV10-3
d_gene: .
abundance: .

CDR3nt: TGTGCCAGCAGCGTAGGGTCCCGGAACACTGAAGCTTTCTTT
CDR3aa: CASSVGSRNTEAFF
j_gene: TRBJ1-1
v_gene: TRBV9
d_gene: .
abundance: .

CDR3nt: TGTGCCAGCAGCCAAGTTAAAGGGGTCAATGAGCAGTTCTTC
CDR3aa: CASSQVKGVNEQFF
j_gene: TRBJ2-1
v_gene: TRBV14
d_gene: .
abundance: .

CDR3nt: TGCGCCAGCAGCCTTACCACTCCTGGAGGAAACACCATATATTTT
CDR3aa: CASSLTTPGGNTIYF
j_gene: TRBJ1-3
v_gene: TRBV5-1
d_gene: .
abundance: few

CDR3nt: TGTGCCAGCAGCTCCCTGACGGGAGGCGACGAGCAGTACTTC
CDR3aa: CASSSLTGGDEQYF
j_gene: TRBJ2-7
v_gene: TRBV11-2
d_gene: TRBD2
abundance: .

CDR3nt: TGCGCCAGCAGCTTGGGACTAGCGGCGAACACCGGGGAGCTGTTTTTT
CDR3aa: CASSLGLAANTGELFF
j_gene: TRBJ2-2
v_gene: TRBV5-1
d_gene: TRBD2
abundance: .

CDR3nt: TGTGCCCTCAAGCGGCTAGCGGGGTACACCGGGGAGCTGTTTTTT
CDR3aa: CALKRLAGYTGELFF
j_gene: TRBJ2-2
v_gene: TRBV12-3/TRBV12-4
d_gene: TRBD2
abundance: many